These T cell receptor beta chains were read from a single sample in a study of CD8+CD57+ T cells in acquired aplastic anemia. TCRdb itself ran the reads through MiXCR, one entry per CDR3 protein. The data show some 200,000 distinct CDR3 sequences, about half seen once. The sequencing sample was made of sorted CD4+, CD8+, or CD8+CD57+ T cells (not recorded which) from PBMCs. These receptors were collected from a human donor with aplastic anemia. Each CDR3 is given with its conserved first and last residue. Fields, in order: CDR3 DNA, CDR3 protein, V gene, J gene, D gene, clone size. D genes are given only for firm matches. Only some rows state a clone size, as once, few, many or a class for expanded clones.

cdr3_nt: TGTGCCACCAGTGAGATGGGTTCGTCCTACAATGAGCAGTTCTTC
cdr3_aa: CATSEMGSSYNEQFF
v_call: TRBV24-1
j_call: TRBJ2-1
d_call: .
clone_size: .

cdr3_nt: TGTGCCAGCGCGCAGCTTTTTGGCAATCAGCCCCAGCATTTT
cdr3_aa: CASAQLFGNQPQHF
v_call: TRBV2
j_call: TRBJ1-5
d_call: .
clone_size: many

cdr3_nt: TGTGCCAGCAGTGATGGTATAGCGGGGGGGCAAGAGACCCAGTACTTC
cdr3_aa: CASSDGIAGGQETQYF
v_call: TRBV2
j_call: TRBJ2-5
d_call: TRBD2
clone_size: .

cdr3_nt: TGTGCCAGCAGCCTCTCGACTAGCGGGGTCAGCACCGGGGAGCTGTTTTTT
cdr3_aa: CASSLSTSGVSTGELFF
v_call: TRBV9
j_call: TRBJ2-2
d_call: TRBD2
clone_size: .

cdr3_nt: TGTGCCAGTAGTATGGGCGGGGGCTACACCTTC
cdr3_aa: CASSMGGGYTF
v_call: TRBV19
j_call: TRBJ1-2
d_call: .
clone_size: many

cdr3_nt: TGCAGTGCTAGAGTTTGGGGTAACACTGAAGCTTTCTTT
cdr3_aa: CSARVWGNTEAFF
v_call: TRBV20-1
j_call: TRBJ1-1
d_call: .
clone_size: many

cdr3_nt: TGTGCCACCAGTGATCCTTCAGGGAGGGACGAGCAGTACTTC
cdr3_aa: CATSDPSGRDEQYF
v_call: TRBV24-1
j_call: TRBJ2-7
d_call: TRBD2
clone_size: .

cdr3_nt: TGCGCCAGCAGCTTGTTGGTGTCAGGGCGACCTTATGGCTACACCTTC
cdr3_aa: CASSLLVSGRPYGYTF
v_call: TRBV5-1
j_call: TRBJ1-2
d_call: .
clone_size: .

cdr3_nt: TGTGCCAGCAGCTTAGCGGGCACCTACAATGAGCAGTTCTTC
cdr3_aa: CASSLAGTYNEQFF
v_call: TRBV7-9
j_call: TRBJ2-1
d_call: .
clone_size: .

cdr3_nt: TGTGCCAGCAGTTACTCGCGCGTTGGGGTGGGGTCACCCCTCCACTTT
cdr3_aa: CASSYSRVGVGSPLHF
v_call: TRBV6-5
j_call: TRBJ1-6
d_call: .
clone_size: many

cdr3_nt: TGTGCCACCGGCCGGGTGGGAACTAATGAAAAACTGTTTTTT
cdr3_aa: CATGRVGTNEKLFF
v_call: TRBV12-3/TRBV12-4
j_call: TRBJ1-4
d_call: .
clone_size: many

cdr3_nt: TGCGCCAGCAGCTCTGGAACAGGGGTGACGTATGGCTACACCTTC
cdr3_aa: CASSSGTGVTYGYTF
v_call: TRBV5-1
j_call: TRBJ1-2
d_call: TRBD1
clone_size: many

cdr3_nt: TGTGCCAGCAGCTTGGACTTCGGATTCAACGAGCAGTACTTC
cdr3_aa: CASSLDFGFNEQYF
v_call: TRBV5-4
j_call: TRBJ2-7
d_call: .
clone_size: many

cdr3_nt: TGTGCCACCAGCAGAGATTTGGCCGGCGCAGATACGCAGTATTTT
cdr3_aa: CATSRDLAGADTQYF
v_call: TRBV15
j_call: TRBJ2-3
d_call: .
clone_size: many

cdr3_nt: TGCGCCAGCAGCAACATCCGGGGTAACACCGGGGAGCTGTTTTTT
cdr3_aa: CASSNIRGNTGELFF
v_call: TRBV4-1
j_call: TRBJ2-2
d_call: .
clone_size: many

cdr3_nt: TGCGCCAGCAGCGAATCGGGACAGGGGGGCACCGGGGAGCTGTTTTTT
cdr3_aa: CASSESGQGGTGELFF
v_call: TRBV5-1
j_call: TRBJ2-2
d_call: TRBD1
clone_size: many

cdr3_nt: TGTGCCAGCAAAATGACACGTTACCAAGAGACCCAGTACTTC
cdr3_aa: CASKMTRYQETQYF
v_call: TRBV12-3/TRBV12-4
j_call: TRBJ2-5
d_call: .
clone_size: .

cdr3_nt: TGTGCCAGCAGTGAAGAGTGGGACCCGTCCTTCTACGAGCAGTACTTC
cdr3_aa: CASSEEWDPSFYEQYF
v_call: TRBV6-1
j_call: TRBJ2-7
d_call: .
clone_size: once

cdr3_nt: TGTGCCATCAGTGCCTCCTCCACCGGGGAGCTGTTTTTT
cdr3_aa: CAISASSTGELFF
v_call: TRBV10-3
j_call: TRBJ2-2
d_call: .
clone_size: many

cdr3_nt: TGTGCCAGTCTAGGGGGGGGGGTCCAAGAGACCCAGTACTTC
cdr3_aa: CASLGGGVQETQYF
v_call: TRBV2
j_call: TRBJ2-5
d_call: .
clone_size: .

cdr3_nt: TGTGCCAGTGCCCGGGGGGACCAGAACACTGAAGCTTTCTTT
cdr3_aa: CASARGDQNTEAFF
v_call: TRBV19
j_call: TRBJ1-1
d_call: .
clone_size: few

cdr3_nt: TGTGCCAGCATTCCACCCTGGGGACAGGCGAACACTGAAGCTTTCTTT
cdr3_aa: CASIPPWGQANTEAFF
v_call: TRBV6-5
j_call: TRBJ1-1
d_call: TRBD1
clone_size: many

cdr3_nt: TGTGCCAGCAGTTTGGACCAGGGGGGGCAGCCCCAGTACTTC
cdr3_aa: CASSLDQGGQPQYF
v_call: TRBV12-3/TRBV12-4
j_call: TRBJ2-5
d_call: .
clone_size: .

cdr3_nt: TGTGCCAGCAGACCAACCCCAGCGGGGGGCACCTACAATGAGCAGTTCTTC
cdr3_aa: CASRPTPAGGTYNEQFF
v_call: TRBV12-3/TRBV12-4
j_call: TRBJ2-1
d_call: TRBD2
clone_size: once

cdr3_nt: TGCGCCAGCAGCGGGGCCGGGACAGCCAACACTGAAGCTTTCTTT
cdr3_aa: CASSGAGTANTEAFF
v_call: TRBV5-1
j_call: TRBJ1-1
d_call: TRBD1
clone_size: many

cdr3_nt: TGTGCCAGCAGATCCGACAGGGGAAACGAGCAGTACTTC
cdr3_aa: CASRSDRGNEQYF
v_call: TRBV6-5
j_call: TRBJ2-7
d_call: TRBD1
clone_size: few

cdr3_nt: TGCAGCGTTGAACGTGAGGGGCGGGGGGCGTTCTTC
cdr3_aa: CSVEREGRGAFF
v_call: TRBV29-1
j_call: TRBJ2-1
d_call: TRBD2
clone_size: .

cdr3_nt: TGTGCCAGCACTAGGACACTGACCTACGAGCAGTACTTC
cdr3_aa: CASTRTLTYEQYF
v_call: TRBV2
j_call: TRBJ2-7
d_call: .
clone_size: .

cdr3_nt: TGTGCCTCCTCTGACCAGTCAGAGACCCAGTACTTC
cdr3_aa: CASSDQSETQYF
v_call: TRBV24-1
j_call: TRBJ2-5
d_call: .
clone_size: .

cdr3_nt: TGTGCTAGTGGCCCCGGACAGGGGAACACTGAAGCTTTCTTT
cdr3_aa: CASGPGQGNTEAFF
v_call: TRBV12-5
j_call: TRBJ1-1
d_call: TRBD1
clone_size: many

cdr3_nt: TGTGCCAGCAGCGCGGACAGGAGCTCTGGAAACACCATATATTTT
cdr3_aa: CASSADRSSGNTIYF
v_call: TRBV12-3/TRBV12-4
j_call: TRBJ1-3
d_call: TRBD1
clone_size: many

cdr3_nt: TGTGCCATCAGCACTACAGGGTCCTACGAGCAGTACTTC
cdr3_aa: CAISTTGSYEQYF
v_call: TRBV10-3
j_call: TRBJ2-7
d_call: .
clone_size: many

cdr3_nt: TGTGCCTGGAGGGGCAGGGGGCGCGGTGGCTACACCTTC
cdr3_aa: CAWRGRGRGGYTF
v_call: TRBV30
j_call: TRBJ1-2
d_call: TRBD1
clone_size: many

cdr3_nt: TGTGCCAGCAGTTGGGCCATGGAGACCCAGTACTTC
cdr3_aa: CASSWAMETQYF
v_call: TRBV2
j_call: TRBJ2-5
d_call: .
clone_size: .

cdr3_nt: TGTGCCAGCAGTGCGGGACGTACGCGGGGACCCCTCCACTTT
cdr3_aa: CASSAGRTRGPLHF
v_call: TRBV6-5
j_call: TRBJ1-6
d_call: .
clone_size: many

cdr3_nt: TGCAGTGCTAGGGCCTCCCCCTCGGGATGGTATAGCACAGATACGCAGTATTTT
cdr3_aa: CSARASPSGWYSTDTQYF
v_call: TRBV20-1
j_call: TRBJ2-3
d_call: .
clone_size: .

cdr3_nt: TGTGCCACCAGTGATTTGAAGGAGCAGTTCTTC
cdr3_aa: CATSDLKEQFF
v_call: TRBV24-1
j_call: TRBJ2-1
d_call: .
clone_size: .

cdr3_nt: TGTGCCAACAGCCAATGGGACTCCGTGCAAGAGACCCAGTACTTC
cdr3_aa: CANSQWDSVQETQYF
v_call: TRBV9
j_call: TRBJ2-5
d_call: .
clone_size: .

cdr3_nt: TGTGCCATCAGCGGGGGTCGGGGGCCGAACACTGAAGCTTTCTTT
cdr3_aa: CAISGGRGPNTEAFF
v_call: TRBV10-3
j_call: TRBJ1-1
d_call: .
clone_size: .

cdr3_nt: TGTGCCAGCACCCAGGGAGGGTATAGCAATCAGCCCCAGCATTTT
cdr3_aa: CASTQGGYSNQPQHF
v_call: TRBV12-3/TRBV12-4
j_call: TRBJ1-5
d_call: .
clone_size: many

cdr3_nt: TGTGCCAGCAGCTTAAGTACGTACGAGCAGTACTTC
cdr3_aa: CASSLSTYEQYF
v_call: TRBV7-9
j_call: TRBJ2-7
d_call: .
clone_size: many

cdr3_nt: TGTGCCAGCAGTGAGACGTTTCGCGGAGCTTTCTTT
cdr3_aa: CASSETFRGAFF
v_call: TRBV2
j_call: TRBJ1-1
d_call: .
clone_size: many

cdr3_nt: TGTGCCAGTAATCCTCCGGGATCCCGATACACCGGGGAGCTGTTTTTT
cdr3_aa: CASNPPGSRYTGELFF
v_call: TRBV19
j_call: TRBJ2-2
d_call: .
clone_size: .

cdr3_nt: TGTGCCAGCAGCCCTGGACCGGGGGGCTACGAGCAGTACTTC
cdr3_aa: CASSPGPGGYEQYF
v_call: TRBV7-3
j_call: TRBJ2-7
d_call: TRBD2
clone_size: many

cdr3_nt: TGTGCCAGCAGACAGACAGGGGTCTTAACTGAAGCTTTCTTT
cdr3_aa: CASRQTGVLTEAFF
v_call: TRBV7-2
j_call: TRBJ1-1
d_call: TRBD1
clone_size: .

cdr3_nt: TGTGCCAGCAGCCCTTTAGCGGGCAATCAGCCCCAGCATTTT
cdr3_aa: CASSPLAGNQPQHF
v_call: TRBV7-6
j_call: TRBJ1-5
d_call: .
clone_size: .

cdr3_nt: TGTGCCAGCAGCGTAGGAGGCTCCGGGGCCAACGTCCTGACTTTC
cdr3_aa: CASSVGGSGANVLTF
v_call: TRBV9
j_call: TRBJ2-6
d_call: .
clone_size: many

cdr3_nt: TGTGCCAGCAAGTACACCGGGGAGCTGTTTTTT
cdr3_aa: CASKYTGELFF
v_call: TRBV19
j_call: TRBJ2-2
d_call: .
clone_size: few

cdr3_nt: TGTGCCAGCAGTGTGGGGGGGGGCACTGAAGCTTTCTTT
cdr3_aa: CASSVGGGTEAFF
v_call: TRBV2
j_call: TRBJ1-1
d_call: .
clone_size: many

cdr3_nt: TGTGCCAGCAGTGAGCTCGGGCTAGCGGGGGGCAATGAGCAGTTCTTC
cdr3_aa: CASSELGLAGGNEQFF
v_call: TRBV2
j_call: TRBJ2-1
d_call: TRBD2
clone_size: many

cdr3_nt: TGTGCCAGCAGCTTAGACCCGCGGGGGGATGAGCAGTTCTTC
cdr3_aa: CASSLDPRGDEQFF
v_call: TRBV11-2
j_call: TRBJ2-1
d_call: TRBD2
clone_size: many

cdr3_nt: TGTGCCAGCAGCTTAGATGAGGAGTTATGGCAGTACTTC
cdr3_aa: CASSLDEELWQYF
v_call: TRBV11-2
j_call: TRBJ2-7
d_call: .
clone_size: once

cdr3_nt: TGTGCCAGCAGTTTATACAGGTCGAACACCGGGGAGCTGTTTTTT
cdr3_aa: CASSLYRSNTGELFF
v_call: TRBV28
j_call: TRBJ2-2
d_call: .
clone_size: .